The 30 T cell receptor beta chains presented below share a single source sample, sequenced in a study of T-cell reconstitution after alpha-beta-depleted transplantation in children. A library of TCRbeta sequences, prepared with unique molecular identifiers, was generated. Each CDR3 protein gets one entry after TCRdb re-called the PCR reads with MiXCR. Of tens of thousands of distinct CDR3 sequences in the sample, around 9% were seen once. This specimen was PBMCs, mostly from graft donor cells, taken 60 days after TCRalphabeta/CD19-depleted stem cell transplant. The receptors here all came from a male patient between 2 and 10 years old who had a stem cell transplant for chronic granulomatous disease, so the T cells may come from the graft donor.

This clonotype was recorded many times. This chain links TRBV20-1 with TRBJ1-6; 8 nucleotides agree with TRBD1. From germline, CDR1 is DFQATT and CDR2 SNEGSKA (reference sequence). The junction had 5 bases not matched to a gene; V was cut back by 6 bases and J by 7 bases. The CDR3 is 13 amino acids. CDR3 bases: TGCAGTGCCGAACAGGGGGGAAATTCACCCCTCCACTTT. Protein product: CSAEQGGNSPLHF.

This clonotype has a count of ten or more. The V and J genes are TRBV7-2 and TRBJ2-7, with 10 bases identical to TRBD1. Germline trimming cut 1 base from V and 5 bases from J; bases unmatched to any gene: 11. Per germline, CDR1 SGHTA and CDR2 FQGNSA. The CDR3 length is 17 residues. The CDR3 here is CASSLGYGQGVFHEQYF. The CDR3 DNA reads TGTGCCAGCAGCTTAGGGTACGGACAGGGGGTGTTCCACGAGCAGTACTTC.

This clonotype was counted at least ten times. The gene calls are TRBV7-9 and TRBJ2-3; 9 bases fit TRBD2. The germline gives CDR1 SEHNR, CDR2 FQNEAQ (reference sequence). The CDR3 loop spans 17 amino acids. With 4 bases clipped from V and 4 bases from J, the junction kept 12 bases outside the gene matches. The CDR3 loop is CASSSGRLAGAPDTQYF. The CDR3 DNA is TGTGCCAGCAGCTCGGGGCGGTTAGCGGGAGCCCCAGATACGCAGTATTTT.

The chain uses TRBV28 and TRBJ1-5; D unclear. Per the germline V gene, CDR1 is MDHEN and CDR2 is SYDVKM. The CDR3 runs to 15 residues. Deletions cut 6 bases from V and 3 bases from J, with 15 bases between. The CDR3 loop is CASSPLWQVNQPQHF. CDR3 nucleotide sequence: TGTGCCAGCAGCCCCTTATGGCAGGTCAATCAGCCCCAGCATTTT.

This clonotype was counted ten times or more. This chain joins TRBV27 and TRBJ2-2; 7 nucleotides match TRBD1. The CDR3 runs 16 residues. V lost 0 bases to trimming and J lost 4 bases; unmatched junction nucleotides: 5. Germline CDR1 is MNHEY and CDR2 is SMNVEV (reference sequence). The CDR3 loop reads CASSLSTGFGTGELFF. In nucleotides, the CDR3 is TGTGCCAGCAGTTTATCGACAGGGTTTGGCACCGGGGAGCTGTTTTTT.

This clonotype turned up a few times. CDR3 amino acids: CASSIVMNTGELFF. The CDR3 DNA follows: TGTGCCAGTAGTATAGTCATGAACACCGGGGAGCTGTTTTTT. V usage is TRBV19 and J usage is TRBJ2-2; D is uncertain. The CDR3 extends over 14 amino acids. Germline V gene data show CDR1 as LNHDA and CDR2 as SQIVND (reference sequence). V lost 1 base, J lost 1 base, and 4 bases lay in between.

This clonotype was seen many times. The chain recombines TRBV12-3 or TRBV12-4 with TRBJ2-1; TRBD1 agrees at 7 bases. Trimming at V came to 3 bases and at J to 2 bases, leaving 4 bases not matched to a gene. This CDR3 has 15 residues. CDR3: CASSLGQGAYNEQFF. In nucleotides, the CDR3 is TGTGCCAGCAGTTTGGGGCAGGGGGCCTACAATGAGCAGTTCTTC.

The chain links TRBV12-3 or TRBV12-4 to TRBJ2-1, with no clear D. V dropped 6 bases and J dropped 6 bases, with 9 bases sitting between them. CDR3 length equals 12 residues. DNA for the CDR3: TGTGCCAGCAGGCTTAATGGCAATGAGCAGTTCTTC. This codes for CASRLNGNEQFF.

This clonotype was seen ten or more times. V and J are TRBV6-5 and TRBJ2-3; D may correspond to TRBD1 or TRBD2 (6 bases each). Trimming removed 0 bases at V and 4 bases at J, with 8 bases between. Germline values: CDR1 MNHEY, CDR2 SVGAGI. This CDR3 has 14 residues. CDR3 residues: CASSYSGGSDTQYF. The CDR3 coding sequence is TGTGCCAGCAGTTACTCAGGGGGGTCAGATACGCAGTATTTT.

In its sample, this clonotype was seen many times. The DNA of the CDR3 is TGTGCCAGCAGCTTAAGGTCTAGCGGGGAGACCCAGTACTTC. Translated: CASSLRSSGETQYF. This sequence joins TRBV7-8 and TRBJ2-5, with 8 bases identical to TRBD2. The V gene end was trimmed by 2 bases and the J gene end by 5 bases; junction bases not matched to a gene: 4. CDR1 is SGHVS, CDR2 FQNEAQ, per germline. The CDR3 contains 14 residues.

In its sample, this clonotype was seen many times. The rearrangement uses TRBV11-2 and TRBJ1-1, with 8 bases lining up with TRBD1. This CDR3 comprises 16 residues. Unmatched junction bases numbered 13, after V lost 5 bases and J lost 5 bases. Germline V gives CDR1 SGHAT, CDR2 FQNNGV. CDR3 sequence (DNA): TGTGCCAGCAGCCCCCCGGGCGGGCAGGGGGCTACTGAAGCTTTCTTT. Translation gives CASSPPGGQGATEAFF.

The sample holds many counts of this clonotype. This chain connects TRBV29-1 to TRBJ2-1; D possibly matches TRBD1 or TRBD2 (6 bases each). The CDR3 loop spans 19 amino acids. CDR1 SQVTM and CDR2 ANQGSEA come from the germline V gene. Between the trimmed V and J ends, which lost 2 bases and 0 bases, there was a span of 23 bases. CDR3 DNA: TGCAGCGTTGAAAGGGGGAGACCGGGAGCAACGAGCTCCTACAATGAGCAGTTCTTC. Amino acids: CSVERGRPGATSSYNEQFF.

There are many counts of this clonotype. The chain is built from TRBV27 and TRBJ1-5; no clear D. This CDR3 is built from 15 residues. Germline CDR1 MNHEY, CDR2 SMNVEV (reference sequence). The ends were cut back, 3 bases at V and 1 base at J, with 10 bases in the middle. CDR3: CASSFSRVSNQPQHF. DNA of the CDR3: TGTGCCAGCAGTTTCTCGAGGGTGAGCAATCAGCCCCAGCATTTT.

The V call is TRBV7-2, the J call TRBJ2-5; D may correspond to TRBD1 or TRBD2 (5 bases each). Trimming stripped 5 bases from V and 1 base from J, with 14 bases between. The CDR3 has 15 residues. CDR1 SGHTA and CDR2 FQGNSA come from the germline V gene. The CDR3 nucleotides are TGTGCCAGCAGCGGCGCCGGGACGAGCCAAGAGACCCAGTACTTC. It is translated as CASSGAGTSQETQYF.

By frequency in the sample, this clonotype is medium-sized. The rearrangement joins TRBV6-1 to TRBJ2-1; D not certain. The germline gives CDR1 MNHNS, CDR2 SASEGT. This CDR3 is built from 13 residues. V was pared by 11 bases and J by 5 bases, with 16 bases between. The CDR3 coding sequence is TGTGCCTGCCGGAAGTTCCCCAACAATGAGCAGTTCTTC. This encodes CACRKFPNNEQFF.

This clonotype was picked up many times. This sequence joins TRBV9 and TRBJ1-2, with D hard to call. The CDR3 has 14 amino acids. The germline gives CDR1 SGDLS, CDR2 YYNGEE. Trimming cost V 4 bases and J 6 bases, with 16 bases left between them. Written as DNA, the CDR3 is TGTGCCAGCAGCCCGCGTCCGCAATGGGATGGCTACACCTTC. This sequence encodes CASSPRPQWDGYTF. Full variable domain (rest looked up from reference TRBV9 and TRBJ1-2): DSGVTQTPKHLITATGQRVTLRCSPRSGDLSVYWYQQSLDQGLQFLIQYYNGEERAKGNILERFSAQQFPDLHSELNLSSLELGDSALYFCASSPRPQWDGYTFGSGTRLTVV.

This clonotype was detected ten times or more. The chain recombines TRBV5-1 with TRBJ2-3, with D unclear. This CDR3 is built from 16 residues. Germline loops: CDR1 SGHRS, CDR2 YFSETQ. V was cut by 3 bases and J by 0 bases, with 14 bases left in between. In DNA, the CDR3 is TGCGCCAGCAGCTGGTCCCCTCCTTCTAGCACAGATACGCAGTATTTT. Protein sequence: CASSWSPPSSTDTQYF. The whole variable domain, filled in from reference TRBV5-1 and TRBJ2-3, reads KAGVTQTPRYLIKTRGQQVTLSCSPISGHRSVSWYQQTPGQGLQFLFEYFSETQRNKGNFPGRFSGRQFSNSRSEMNVSTLELGDSALYLCASSWSPPSSTDTQYFGPGTRLTVL.

This clonotype was recorded many times. V is TRBV18 and J is TRBJ2-5; 8 positions match TRBD2. V shed 4 bases and J 2 bases; nucleotides not matched to a gene: 3. The CDR3 is 14 amino acids. Germline V gene sequence: CDR1 KGHSH, CDR2 LQKENI. CDR3 coding DNA: TGTGCCAGCTCACTTACTAGCGGACAAGAGACCCAGTACTTC. Translated, it gives CASSLTSGQETQYF.

This clonotype was recorded many times. J is TRBJ2-1 and V is TRBV11-2; 13 positions match TRBD2. The CDR3 runs 15 residues. The junction had 3 bases not matched to a gene; V was cut back by 3 bases and J by 7 bases. The germline gives CDR1 SGHAT, CDR2 FQNNGV. The CDR3 nucleotides read TGTGCCAGCAGCTTTACTAGCGGGAGGGCGAATGAGCAGTTCTTC. This encodes CASSFTSGRANEQFF. Drawing the rest from reference TRBV11-2 and TRBJ2-1, the complete variable domain is EAGVAQSPRYKIIEKRQSVAFWCNPISGHATLYWYQQILGQGPKLLIQFQNNGVVDDSQLPKDRFSAERLKGVDSTLKIQPAKLEDSAVYLCASSFTSGRANEQFFGPGTRLTVL.

This clonotype was recorded at least ten times. The chain carries TRBV5-1 and TRBJ2-2, with D possibly TRBD2 on 6 matching bases. V dropped 2 bases and J dropped 1 base, with 9 bases sitting between them. This CDR3 spans 15 amino acids. Per germline, CDR1 SGHRS and CDR2 YFSETQ. The CDR3 reads CASSLGGRNTGELFF. The CDR3 bases are TGCGCCAGCAGCTTAGGAGGGAGGAACACCGGGGAGCTGTTTTTT.

This clonotype was recorded many times. The rearrangement links TRBV20-1 to TRBJ1-2, with no clear D. The CDR3 totals 13 residues. V was clipped by 3 bases and J by 8 bases, with 16 bases between them. Germline CDR1 and CDR2: DFQATT and SNEGSKA (reference sequence). The CDR3 nucleotides are TGCAGTGCTAGGTCCCCAAGGGAAGCCGGCTACACCTTC. It is translated as CSARSPREAGYTF.

This clonotype was counted at least ten times. The rearrangement links TRBV10-1 to TRBJ2-1; 14 nucleotides match TRBD2. Losses at the gene ends were 6 bases for V and 9 bases for J; bases not matched to a gene: 10. This CDR3 has 16 residues. From germline, CDR1 is WNHNN and CDR2 SYGVQD (reference sequence). The CDR3 region has the DNA TGCGCCAGCAGCTCCGGGACTAGCGGGAGAAAGTTTGAGCAGTTCTTC. Protein sequence: CASSSGTSGRKFEQFF.

The sample holds a few counts of this clonotype. The chain uses TRBV11-2 and TRBJ2-7; D is possibly TRBD1 (6 bases). V was trimmed by 5 bases and J by 3 bases, leaving 29 bases between them. CDR1 SGHAT and CDR2 FQNNGV come from the germline V gene. This CDR3 spans 19 amino acids. This CDR3 is CASSTTRPKDRFDIYEQYF. Written as DNA, the CDR3 is TGTGCCAGCAGCACAACGAGGCCCAAAGACAGGTTTGATATCTACGAGCAGTACTTC.

This clonotype is medium-sized (0.01 to 0.1%). V and J are TRBV20-1 and TRBJ1-1; D unresolved. The germline gives CDR1 DFQATT, CDR2 SNEGSKA (reference sequence). V lost 1 base and J 2 bases, leaving 8 bases between the germline ends. The CDR3 runs to 13 residues. The CDR3 DNA is TGCAGTGCTAGAGCCCCACCAAACACTGAAGCTTTCTTT. This encodes CSARAPPNTEAFF.

This clonotype was detected ten times or more. This rearrangement joins TRBV9 to TRBJ2-1, with no clear D. Germline values: CDR1 SGDLS, CDR2 YYNGEE. The CDR3 runs 16 residues. V lost 4 bases and J lost 9, with 23 bases in between. CDR3 region: CASSPSNSLRYLEQFF. DNA for the CDR3: TGTGCCAGCAGCCCCTCAAATTCCCTTAGGTATCTTGAGCAGTTCTTC.

Many counts were recorded for this clonotype. J is TRBJ2-7 and V is TRBV6-1, with a weak D call TRBD1 (5 bases). CDR1 and CDR2 from the germline V gene are MNHNS and SASEGT. This CDR3 spans 15 amino acids. V lost 1 base to trimming and J lost 0 bases, with 10 bases between them. This CDR3 is CASSEVTGSSYEQYF. CDR3 nucleotides: TGTGCCAGCAGTGAAGTCACAGGTAGCTCCTACGAGCAGTACTTC.

The chain recombines TRBV21-1 with TRBJ2-3. TRBV21-1 is a recognized pseudogene. The CDR3 is made up of 15 amino acids. The DNA for the CDR3 is TGTGCCAGCAGCAACCGACGGGGTGGCACAGATACGCAGTATTTT. Encoded protein: CASSNRRGGTDTQYF.

Only a few counts were recorded for this clonotype. V and J are TRBV30 and TRBJ2-7; D is undetermined. From germline, CDR1 is GTSNPN and CDR2 SVGIG (reference sequence). This CDR3 has 14 amino acids. V was shortened by 2 bases and J by 2 bases, with 13 bases between the two germline ends. CDR3: CAWSQPTAAYEQYF. The CDR3 DNA reads TGTGCCTGGAGTCAACCGACCGCAGCCTACGAGCAGTACTTC.

This chain uses TRBV9 with TRBJ2-7, with D perhaps given as TRBD1 or TRBD2 (6 bases each). With 0 bases removed from V and 6 bases from J, the gap between germline ends came to 16 bases. CDR3 length: 15 residues. Per germline, CDR1 SGDLS and CDR2 YYNGEE. In nucleotides, the CDR3 is TGTGCCAGCAGCGTAGGTTCCGGGGGCGTAGGCGAGCAGTACTTC. It is translated as CASSVGSGGVGEQYF.

In its sample, this clonotype was seen many times. V usage is TRBV7-2 and J usage is TRBJ1-1, with TRBD1 as a possible D gene (5 bases). The CDR3 sequence is 13 residues long. The germline gives CDR1 SGHTA, CDR2 FQGNSA. V dropped 7 bases and J dropped 3 bases, with 12 bases sitting between them. The CDR3 DNA is TGTGCCAGCATCTTTCTAGGGGACACTGAAGCTTTCTTT. It codes for CASIFLGDTEAFF.